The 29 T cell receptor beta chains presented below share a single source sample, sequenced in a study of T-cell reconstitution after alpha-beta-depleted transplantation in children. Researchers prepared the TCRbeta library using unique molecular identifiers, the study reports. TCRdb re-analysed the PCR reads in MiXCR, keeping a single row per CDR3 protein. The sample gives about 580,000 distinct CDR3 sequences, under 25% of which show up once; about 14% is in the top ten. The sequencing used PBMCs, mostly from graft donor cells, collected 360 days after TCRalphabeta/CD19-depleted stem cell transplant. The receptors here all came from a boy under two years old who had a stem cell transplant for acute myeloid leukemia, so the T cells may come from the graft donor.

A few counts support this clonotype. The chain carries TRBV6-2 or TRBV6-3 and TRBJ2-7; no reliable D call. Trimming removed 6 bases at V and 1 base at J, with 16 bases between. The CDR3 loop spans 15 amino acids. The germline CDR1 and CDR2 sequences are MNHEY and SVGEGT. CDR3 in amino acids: CASRIEHGASYEQYF. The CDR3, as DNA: TGTGCCAGCAGGATTGAACATGGAGCATCCTACGAGCAGTACTTC.

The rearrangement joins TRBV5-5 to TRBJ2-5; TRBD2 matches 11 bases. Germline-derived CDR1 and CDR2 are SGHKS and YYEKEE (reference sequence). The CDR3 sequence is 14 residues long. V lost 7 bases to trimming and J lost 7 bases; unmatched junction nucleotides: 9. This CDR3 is CASGMTSGAGTQYF. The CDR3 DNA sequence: TGTGCCAGCGGAATGACTAGCGGGGCCGGGACCCAGTACTTC.

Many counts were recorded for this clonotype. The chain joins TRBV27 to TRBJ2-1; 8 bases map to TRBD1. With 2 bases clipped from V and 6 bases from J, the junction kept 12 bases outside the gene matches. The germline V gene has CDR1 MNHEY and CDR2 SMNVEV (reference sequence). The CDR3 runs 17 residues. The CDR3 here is CASSLPKSGQAINEQFF. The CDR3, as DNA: TGTGCCAGCAGTTTACCTAAATCGGGACAGGCAATCAATGAGCAGTTCTTC.

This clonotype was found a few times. The CDR3 sequence: CSARDMGRGNYEQYV. The CDR3 nucleotides are TGCAGTGCTAGAGACATGGGACGTGGGAACTACGAGCAGTACGTC. V is TRBV20-1 and J is TRBJ2-7; TRBD1 or TRBD2 may be the D gene (5 bases each). The CDR3 length is 15 residues. The germline gives CDR1 DFQATT, CDR2 SNEGSKA (reference sequence). Trimming removed 0 bases at V and 3 bases at J, with 15 bases between.

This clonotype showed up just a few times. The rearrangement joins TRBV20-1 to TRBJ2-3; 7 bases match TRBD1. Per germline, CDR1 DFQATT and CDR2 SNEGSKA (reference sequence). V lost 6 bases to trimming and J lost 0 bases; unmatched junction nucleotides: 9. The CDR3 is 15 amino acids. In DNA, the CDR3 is TGCAGTGCCAGGGACAGAGTCTCTAGCACAGATACGCAGTATTTT. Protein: CSARDRVSSTDTQYF.

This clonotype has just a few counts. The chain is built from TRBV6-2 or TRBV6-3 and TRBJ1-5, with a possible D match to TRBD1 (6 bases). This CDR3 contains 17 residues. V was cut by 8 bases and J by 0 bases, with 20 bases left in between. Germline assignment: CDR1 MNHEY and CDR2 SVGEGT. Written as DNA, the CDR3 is TGTGCCAGCGGGTACAGGGAGCTAGGGTATAGCAATCAGCCCCAGCATTTT. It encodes CASGYRELGYSNQPQHF.

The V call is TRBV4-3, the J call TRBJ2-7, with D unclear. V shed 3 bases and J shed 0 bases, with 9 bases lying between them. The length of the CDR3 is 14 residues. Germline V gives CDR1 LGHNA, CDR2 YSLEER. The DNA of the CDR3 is TGCGCCAGCAGCCAGCAGGTCGGCTCCTACGAGCAGTACTTC. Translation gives CASSQQVGSYEQYF.

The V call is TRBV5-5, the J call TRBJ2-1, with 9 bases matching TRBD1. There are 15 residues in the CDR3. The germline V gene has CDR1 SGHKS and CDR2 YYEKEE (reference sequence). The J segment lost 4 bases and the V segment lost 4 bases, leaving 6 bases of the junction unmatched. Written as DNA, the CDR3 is TGTGCCAGCAGCCCCACAGGGGGCGGGTACAATGAGCAGTTCTTC. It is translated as CASSPTGGGYNEQFF.

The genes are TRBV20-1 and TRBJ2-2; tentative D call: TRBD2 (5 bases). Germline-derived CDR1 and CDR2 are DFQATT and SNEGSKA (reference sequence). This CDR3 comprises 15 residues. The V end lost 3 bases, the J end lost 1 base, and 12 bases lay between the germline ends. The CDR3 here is CSASKAVQNTGELFF. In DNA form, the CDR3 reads TGCAGTGCTAGTAAAGCGGTTCAGAACACCGGGGAGCTGTTTTTT.

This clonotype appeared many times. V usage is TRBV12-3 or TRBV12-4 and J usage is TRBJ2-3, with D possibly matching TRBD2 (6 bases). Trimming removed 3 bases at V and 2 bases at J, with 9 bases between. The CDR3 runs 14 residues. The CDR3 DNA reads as TGTGCCAGCAGTTTCGGGACTGACACAGATACGCAGTATTTT. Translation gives CASSFGTDTDTQYF.

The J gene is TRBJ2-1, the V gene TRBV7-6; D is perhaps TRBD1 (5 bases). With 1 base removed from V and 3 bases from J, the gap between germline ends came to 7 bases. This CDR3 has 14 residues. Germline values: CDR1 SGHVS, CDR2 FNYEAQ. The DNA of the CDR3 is TGTGCCAGCAGCTTAGAAGACAGCTACAATGAGCAGTTCTTC. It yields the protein CASSLEDSYNEQFF.

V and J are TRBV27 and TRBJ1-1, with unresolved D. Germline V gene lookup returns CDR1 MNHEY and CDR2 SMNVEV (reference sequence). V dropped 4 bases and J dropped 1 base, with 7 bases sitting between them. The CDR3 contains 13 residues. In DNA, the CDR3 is TGTGCCAGCAGTTGGATGGCGAACACTGAAGCTTTCTTT. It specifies CASSWMANTEAFF.

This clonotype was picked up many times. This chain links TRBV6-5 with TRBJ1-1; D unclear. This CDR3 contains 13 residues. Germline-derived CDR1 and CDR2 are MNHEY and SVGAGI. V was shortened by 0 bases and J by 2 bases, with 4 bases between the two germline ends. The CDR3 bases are TGTGCCAGCAGTTACTCCGTTAACACTGAAGCTTTCTTT. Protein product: CASSYSVNTEAFF.

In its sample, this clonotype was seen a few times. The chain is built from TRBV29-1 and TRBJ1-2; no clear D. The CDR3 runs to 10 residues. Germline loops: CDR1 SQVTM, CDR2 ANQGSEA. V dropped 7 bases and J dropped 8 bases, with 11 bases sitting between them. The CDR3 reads CSATWNGYTF. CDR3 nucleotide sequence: TGCAGCGCCACATGGAACGGCTACACCTTC.

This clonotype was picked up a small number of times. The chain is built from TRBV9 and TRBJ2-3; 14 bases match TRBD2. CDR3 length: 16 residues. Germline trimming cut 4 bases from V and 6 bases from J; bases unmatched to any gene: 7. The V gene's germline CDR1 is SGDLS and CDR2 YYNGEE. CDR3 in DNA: TGTGCCAGCAGCACCAGACTAGCGGGGGGGCCGGATACGCAGTATTTT. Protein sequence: CASSTRLAGGPDTQYF.

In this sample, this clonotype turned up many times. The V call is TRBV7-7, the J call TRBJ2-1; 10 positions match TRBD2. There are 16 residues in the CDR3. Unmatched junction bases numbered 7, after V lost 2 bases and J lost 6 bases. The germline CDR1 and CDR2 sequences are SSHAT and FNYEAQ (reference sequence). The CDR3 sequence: CASSLSGGARSNEQFF. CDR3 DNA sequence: TGTGCCAGCAGCTTAAGCGGGGGGGCTAGAAGCAATGAGCAGTTCTTC.

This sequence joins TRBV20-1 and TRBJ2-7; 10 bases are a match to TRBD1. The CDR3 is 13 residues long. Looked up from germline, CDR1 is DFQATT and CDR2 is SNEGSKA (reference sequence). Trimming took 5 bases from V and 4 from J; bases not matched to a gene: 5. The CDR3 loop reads CSAQRQGAYEQYV. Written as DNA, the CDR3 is TGCAGTGCTCAGAGACAGGGGGCATACGAGCAGTACGTC.

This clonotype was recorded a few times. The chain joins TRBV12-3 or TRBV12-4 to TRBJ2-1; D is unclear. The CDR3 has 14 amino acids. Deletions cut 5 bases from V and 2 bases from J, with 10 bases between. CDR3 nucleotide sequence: TGTGCCAGCAGTGAGCTAGTCCCCTACAATGAGCAGTTCTTC. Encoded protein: CASSELVPYNEQFF.

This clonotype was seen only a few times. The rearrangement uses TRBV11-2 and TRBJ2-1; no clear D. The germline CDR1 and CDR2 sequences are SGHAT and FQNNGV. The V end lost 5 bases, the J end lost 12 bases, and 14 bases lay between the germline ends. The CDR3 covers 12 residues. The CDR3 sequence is CASSTIQAGQFF. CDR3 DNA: TGTGCCAGCAGCACAATCCAAGCAGGGCAGTTCTTC.

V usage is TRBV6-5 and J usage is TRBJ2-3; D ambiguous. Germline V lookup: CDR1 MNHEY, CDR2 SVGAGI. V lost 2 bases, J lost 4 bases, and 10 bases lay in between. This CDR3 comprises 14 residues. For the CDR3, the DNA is TGTGCCAGCAGTTACAATATAAGACCAGATACGCAGTATTTT. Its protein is CASSYNIRPDTQYF.

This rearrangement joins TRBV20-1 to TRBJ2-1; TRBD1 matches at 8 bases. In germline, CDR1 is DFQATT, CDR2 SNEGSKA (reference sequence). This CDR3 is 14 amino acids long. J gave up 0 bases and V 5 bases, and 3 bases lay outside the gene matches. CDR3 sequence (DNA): TGCAGTGCTTTAGACAGGGGCTCCTACAATGAGCAGTTCTTC. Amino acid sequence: CSALDRGSYNEQFF.

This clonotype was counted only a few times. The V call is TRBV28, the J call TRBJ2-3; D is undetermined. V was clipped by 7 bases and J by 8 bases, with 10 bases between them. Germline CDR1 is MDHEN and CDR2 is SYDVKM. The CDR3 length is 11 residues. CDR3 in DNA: TGTGCCAGCATGCGTATGGGTACGCAGTATTTT. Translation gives CASMRMGTQYF.

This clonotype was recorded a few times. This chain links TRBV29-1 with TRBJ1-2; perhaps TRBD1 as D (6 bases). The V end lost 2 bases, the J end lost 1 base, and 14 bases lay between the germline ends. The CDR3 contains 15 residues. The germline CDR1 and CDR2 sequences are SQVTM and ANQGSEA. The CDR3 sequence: CSVEPTQGSNYGYTF. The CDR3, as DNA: TGCAGCGTTGAACCCACACAGGGTAGTAACTATGGCTACACCTTC.

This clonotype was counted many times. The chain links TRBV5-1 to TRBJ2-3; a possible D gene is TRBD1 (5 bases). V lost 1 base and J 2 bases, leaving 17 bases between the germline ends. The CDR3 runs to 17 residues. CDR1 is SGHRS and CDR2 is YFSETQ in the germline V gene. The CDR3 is CASSLYPIGADTDTQYF. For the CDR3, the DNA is TGCGCCAGCAGCTTGTACCCCATTGGGGCAGACACAGATACGCAGTATTTT.

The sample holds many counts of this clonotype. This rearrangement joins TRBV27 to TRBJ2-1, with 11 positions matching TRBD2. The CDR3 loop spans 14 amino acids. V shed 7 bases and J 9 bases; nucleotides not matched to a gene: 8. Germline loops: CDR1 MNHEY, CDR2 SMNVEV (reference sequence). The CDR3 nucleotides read TGTGCCAGCATGTGGGCTAGCGGGGGGACTGAGCAGTTCTTC. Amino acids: CASMWASGGTEQFF.

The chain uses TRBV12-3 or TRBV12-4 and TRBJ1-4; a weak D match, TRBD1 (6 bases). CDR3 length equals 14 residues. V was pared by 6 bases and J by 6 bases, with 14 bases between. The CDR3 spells CASSHRTADEKLFF. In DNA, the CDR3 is TGTGCCAGCAGCCACCGGACAGCGGATGAAAAACTGTTTTTT.

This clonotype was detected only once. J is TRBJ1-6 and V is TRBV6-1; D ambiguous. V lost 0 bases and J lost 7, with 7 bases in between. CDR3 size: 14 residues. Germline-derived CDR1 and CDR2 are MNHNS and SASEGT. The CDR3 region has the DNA TGTGCCAGCAGTGAAGCCCCGTTCAATTCACCCCTCCACTTT. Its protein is CASSEAPFNSPLHF.

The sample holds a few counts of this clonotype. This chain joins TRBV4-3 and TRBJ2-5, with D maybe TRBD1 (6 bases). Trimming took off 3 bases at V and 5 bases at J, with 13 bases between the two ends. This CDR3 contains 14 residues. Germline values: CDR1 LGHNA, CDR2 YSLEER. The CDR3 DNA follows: TGCGCCAGCAGCCAGGAGAACAGGGTGGAGACCCAGTACTTC. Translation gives CASSQENRVETQYF.

CDR3 protein: CASSLGVGGEAFF. DNA of the CDR3: TGTGCCAGCAGTTTAGGAGTAGGGGGTGAAGCTTTCTTT. The chain couples TRBV12-3 or TRBV12-4 to TRBJ1-1, with D possibly TRBD1 on 6 matching bases. The CDR3 covers 13 residues. V was shortened by 1 base and J by 7 bases, with 10 bases between the two germline ends.